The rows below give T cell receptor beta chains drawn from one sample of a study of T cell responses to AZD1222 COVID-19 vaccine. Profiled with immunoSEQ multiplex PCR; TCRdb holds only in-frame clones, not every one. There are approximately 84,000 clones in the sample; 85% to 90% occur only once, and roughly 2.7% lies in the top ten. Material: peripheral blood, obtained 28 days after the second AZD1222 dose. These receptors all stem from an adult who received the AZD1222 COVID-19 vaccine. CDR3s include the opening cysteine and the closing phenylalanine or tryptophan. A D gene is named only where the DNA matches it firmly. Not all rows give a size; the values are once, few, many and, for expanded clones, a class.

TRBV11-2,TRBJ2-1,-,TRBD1,CASSLVQGLNEQFF,TGTGCCAGCAGCTTAGTACAGGGGTTGAATGAGCAGTTCTTC
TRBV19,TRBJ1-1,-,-,CASSGRYSEAFF,TGTGCCAGTAGTGGCAGATATTCTGAAGCTTTCTTT
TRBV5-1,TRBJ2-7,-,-,CASSLATTGHAEQYF,TGCGCCAGCAGCTTGGCAACGACAGGCCATGCCGAGCAGTACTTC
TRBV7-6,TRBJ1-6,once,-,CASSRTVVSASPLHF,TGTGCCAGCAGCCGGACAGTGGTATCAGCCTCACCCCTCCACTTT
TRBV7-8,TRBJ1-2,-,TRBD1,CASSLPGQGLYGYTF,TGTGCCAGCAGCTTGCCGGGACAGGGCCTCTATGGCTACACCTTC
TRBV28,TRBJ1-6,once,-,CASSPTVLEPLHF,TGTGCCAGCAGTCCGACAGTTCTCGAACCCCTCCACTTT
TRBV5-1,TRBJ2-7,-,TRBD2,CASSILATYEQYF,TGCGCCAGCAGCATACTAGCGACCTACGAGCAGTACTTC
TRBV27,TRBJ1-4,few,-,CASRYTQQGDKLFF,TGTGCCAGCAGATACACTCAACAGGGTGACAAACTGTTTTTT
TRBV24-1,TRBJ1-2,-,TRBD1,CATSDLLVDRGQYGYTF,TGTGCCACCAGTGATTTGCTTGTAGACAGGGGGCAATATGGCTACACCTTC
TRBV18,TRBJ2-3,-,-,CASSPPLAATSTDTQYF,TGTGCCAGCTCACCACCTTTGGCGGCTACTAGCACAGATACGCAGTATTTT
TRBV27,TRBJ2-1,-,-,CASSTSSYNEQFF,TGTGCCAGTTCTACGAGCTCCTACAATGAGCAGTTCTTC
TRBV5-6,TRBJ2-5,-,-,CASREGLVGETQYF,TGTGCCAGCAGGGAGGGACTGGTTGGAGAGACCCAGTACTTC
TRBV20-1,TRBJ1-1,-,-,CSARWGSEAFF,TGCAGTGCTAGATGGGGGTCTGAAGCTTTCTTT
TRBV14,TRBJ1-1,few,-,CASSQYKPTEAFF,TGTGCCAGCAGCCAATATAAGCCCACTGAAGCTTTCTTT
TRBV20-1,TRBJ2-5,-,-,CSASLTQETQYF,TGCAGTGCTAGTTTAACTCAAGAGACCCAGTACTTC
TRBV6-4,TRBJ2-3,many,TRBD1,CASSDSTGQGADTQYF,TGTGCCAGCAGTGACTCGACGGGACAGGGGGCAGATACGCAGTATTTT
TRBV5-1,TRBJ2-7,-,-,CASSLEGISYEQYF,TGCGCCAGCAGCTTGGAGGGTATCTCCTACGAGCAGTACTTC
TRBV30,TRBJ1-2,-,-,CACRQVYGYTF,TGTGCCTGTCGCCAGGTCTATGGCTACACCTTC
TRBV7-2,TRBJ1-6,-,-,CASSLVSDISSPLHF,TGTGCCAGCAGCTTAGTCTCAGATATCAGTTCACCCCTCCACTTT
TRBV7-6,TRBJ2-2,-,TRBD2,CASSLEGTSGIGELFF,TGTGCCAGCAGCTTAGAGGGGACTAGTGGCATCGGGGAGCTGTTTTTT
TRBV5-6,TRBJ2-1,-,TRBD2,CASSLGLAGYSPYNEQFF,TGTGCCAGCAGCTTAGGGTTAGCGGGGTATAGCCCCTACAATGAGCAGTTCTTC
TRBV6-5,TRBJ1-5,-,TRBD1,CASDRGESEPQHF,TGTGCCAGCGACAGGGGGGAGTCGGAGCCCCAGCATTTT
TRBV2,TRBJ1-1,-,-,CASRQNTEAFF,TGTGCCAGCAGGCAGAACACTGAAGCTTTCTTT
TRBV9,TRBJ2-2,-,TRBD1,CASSVGQGTWDAGELFF,TGTGCCAGCAGCGTAGGACAGGGAACTTGGGACGCCGGGGAGCTGTTTTTT
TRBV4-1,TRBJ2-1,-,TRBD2,CASSESGTSGGYNEQFF,TGCGCCAGCAGCGAATCCGGGACTAGCGGGGGATATAATGAGCAGTTCTTC
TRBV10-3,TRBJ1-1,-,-,CAISESWERGAFF,TGTGCCATCAGTGAGTCCTGGGAACGAGGAGCTTTCTTT
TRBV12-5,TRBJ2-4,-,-,CASGLVLGRGAKNIQYF,TGTGCTAGTGGTTTGGTACTAGGTAGGGGGGCCAAAAACATTCAGTACTTC
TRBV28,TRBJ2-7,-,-,CASSRTVYEQYF,TGTGCCAGCAGTCGGACTGTCTACGAGCAGTACTTC
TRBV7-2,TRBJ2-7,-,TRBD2,CASSSQPGGGTREQYF,TGTGCCAGCAGCTCCCAGCCCGGCGGGGGGACGCGGGAGCAGTACTTC
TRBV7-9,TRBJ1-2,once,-,CASSLSVGRIYGYTF,TGTGCCAGCAGCTTAAGCGTAGGCAGAATCTATGGCTACACCTTC
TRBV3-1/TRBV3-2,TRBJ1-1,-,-,CASSQENSLNTEAFF,TGTGCCAGCAGCCAAGAAAACTCATTGAACACTGAAGCTTTCTTT
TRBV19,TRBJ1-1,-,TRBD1,CASSRETGRATEAFF,TGTGCCAGTAGTAGAGAGACAGGGAGGGCGACTGAAGCTTTCTTT
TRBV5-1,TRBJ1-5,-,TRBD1,CASSPQGVNQPQHF,TGCGCCAGCAGCCCACAGGGGGTCAATCAGCCCCAGCATTTT
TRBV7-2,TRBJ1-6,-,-,CASSLTLRGGSPLHF,TGTGCCAGCAGCTTAACTCTAAGGGGGGGATCACCCCTCCACTTT
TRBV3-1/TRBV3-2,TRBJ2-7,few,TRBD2,CASSQDGRGSEQYF,TGTGCCAGCAGCCAAGATGGGCGGGGGTCTGAGCAGTACTTC
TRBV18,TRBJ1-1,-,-,CASSPYLANEAFF,TGTGCCAGCTCACCATATTTGGCGAACGAAGCTTTCTTT
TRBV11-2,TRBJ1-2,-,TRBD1,CASSLTTGGMGYTF,TGTGCCAGCAGCTTAACGACAGGGGGCATGGGCTACACCTTC
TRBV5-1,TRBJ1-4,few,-,CASSLMMQGGEKLFF,TGCGCCAGCAGCTTGATGATGCAGGGAGGGGAAAAACTGTTTTTT
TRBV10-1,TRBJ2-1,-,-,CASSESYNEQFF,TGCGCCAGCAGTGAGTCCTACAATGAGCAGTTCTTC
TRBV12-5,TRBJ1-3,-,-,CASGLGSPSTGNTIYF,TGTGCTAGTGGTTTGGGGTCACCTAGCACTGGAAACACCATATATTTT
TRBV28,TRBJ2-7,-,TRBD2,CASSRLAELQGEQYF,TGTGCCAGCAGTAGACTAGCGGAGTTGCAAGGCGAGCAGTACTTC
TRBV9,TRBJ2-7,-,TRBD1,CASTGGYEQYF,TGTGCCAGCACAGGGGGTTACGAGCAGTACTTC
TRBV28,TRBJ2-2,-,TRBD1,CASSPTTGTGGGTGELFF,TGTGCCAGCAGCCCTACGACCGGGACAGGGGGCGGAACCGGGGAGCTGTTTTTT
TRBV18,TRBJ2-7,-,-,CASSRSIVGESYEQYF,TGTGCCAGCTCACGGAGTATAGTAGGTGAATCCTACGAGCAGTACTTC
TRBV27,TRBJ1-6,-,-,CASSFKGILGNSPLHF,TGTGCCAGCAGTTTTAAAGGAATTCTTGGGAATTCACCCCTCCACTTT
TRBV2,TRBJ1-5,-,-,CASKKVGPSNQPQHF,TGTGCCAGCAAAAAGGTCGGACCCAGCAATCAGCCCCAGCATTTT
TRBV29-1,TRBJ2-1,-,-,CSVESHRSYNEQFF,TGCAGCGTTGAGAGTCACCGCTCCTACAATGAGCAGTTCTTC
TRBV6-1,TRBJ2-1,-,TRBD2,CASSETGGRTEQFF,TGTGCCAGCAGTGAAACGGGGGGGCGGACTGAGCAGTTCTTC
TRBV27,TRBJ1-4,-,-,CASSVAGTGGKLFF,TGTGCCAGCAGTGTAGCCGGGACGGGGGGGAAACTGTTTTTT
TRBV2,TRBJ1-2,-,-,CASSEGGYGYTF,TGTGCCAGCAGTGAAGGAGGCTATGGCTACACCTTC
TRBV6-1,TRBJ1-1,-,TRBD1,CASSEEGTGGTEAFF,TGTGCCAGCAGTGAAGAGGGGACAGGGGGCACTGAAGCTTTCTTT
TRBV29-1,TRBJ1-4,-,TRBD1,CSVGTGESEKLFF,TGCAGCGTTGGGACAGGGGAGAGTGAAAAACTGTTTTTT
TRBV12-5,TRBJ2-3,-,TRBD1,CASGKGQGADTQYF,TGTGCTAGTGGTAAGGGACAGGGGGCAGATACGCAGTATTTT
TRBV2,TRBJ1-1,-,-,CASRAERNTEAFF,TGTGCCAGCAGAGCGGAGAGGAACACTGAAGCTTTCTTT
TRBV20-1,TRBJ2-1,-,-,CSAPQWDEQFF,TGCAGTGCCCCTCAGTGGGATGAGCAGTTCTTC
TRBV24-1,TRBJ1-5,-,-,CATNKPQHF,TGTGCCACGAACAAGCCCCAGCATTTT
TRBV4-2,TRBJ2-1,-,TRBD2,CASSQDRRREFNEQFF,TGTGCCAGCAGCCAAGATAGGCGGCGGGAGTTCAATGAGCAGTTCTTC
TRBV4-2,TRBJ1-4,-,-,CASSEYRIRNEKLFF,TGTGCCAGCAGCGAATACAGGATACGGAATGAAAAACTGTTTTTT